The rows below give T cell receptor beta chains drawn from one sample of a study of blood T cell repertoires in COVID-19. The repertoire was sequenced with immunoSEQ multiplex PCR; TCRdb's copy has only in-frame clones and lacks some. The sample lists approximately 35,000 clones, 88% occurring once. The sequenced material came from peripheral blood. The receptors derive from a man aged 60 to 75 with active COVID-19. Both conserved end residues are part of each CDR3. The D gene is left open where the match is weak. Rows may omit the clone size; those that give it use once, few, many or a size class.

clone size	D gene	V gene	J gene	CDR3 protein	CDR3 DNA
.	TRBD2	TRBV19	TRBJ2-3	CASSTLAGVGNTQYF	TGTGCCAGTAGTACCCTAGCGGGAGTTGGCAATACGCAGTATTTT
few	.	TRBV6-4	TRBJ2-1	CASSPSGTNYNEQFF	TGTGCCAGCAGCCCCTCTGGGACAAATTACAATGAGCAGTTCTTC
.	.	TRBV28	TRBJ2-2	CASSRGGNTGELFF	TGTGCCAGCAGCCGGGGAGGGAACACCGGGGAGCTGTTTTTT
.	TRBD1	TRBV9	TRBJ1-1	CASSDRTGHTEAFF	TGTGCCAGCAGTGACAGGACAGGGCACACTGAAGCTTTCTTT
.	TRBD2	TRBV7-8	TRBJ2-3	CASSSFLAGVKDTQYF	TGTGCCAGCAGCTCTTTTCTAGCGGGAGTGAAAGATACGCAGTATTTT
.	.	TRBV4-2	TRBJ2-7	CASSQVSGAASYEQYF	TGTGCCAGCAGCCAAGTTTCCGGAGCGGCGTCCTACGAGCAGTACTTC
.	.	TRBV2	TRBJ1-6	CASSEGGTRNSPLHF	TGTGCCAGCAGTGAAGGGGGGACACGGAATTCACCCCTCCACTTT
.	.	TRBV18	TRBJ1-5	CASSPSQDQPQHF	TGTGCCAGCTCACCCTCTCAGGATCAGCCCCAGCATTTT
few	TRBD1	TRBV5-8	TRBJ1-6	CASSSGGTGLANSPLHF	TGTGCCAGCAGCTCAGGGGGGACAGGACTCGCTAATTCACCCCTCCACTTT
.	.	TRBV20-1	TRBJ1-3	CSASEQRNTIYF	TGCAGTGCTAGTGAGCAGAGAAACACCATATATTTT
.	TRBD2	TRBV7-6	TRBJ2-1	CASSPEREDEQFF	TGTGCCAGCAGCCCCGAGCGGGAGGATGAGCAGTTCTTC
.	.	TRBV6-5	TRBJ1-6	CASSYSRWRDNSPLHF	TGTGCCAGCAGTTACTCGAGATGGAGGGATAATTCACCCCTCCACTTT
.	.	TRBV7-9	TRBJ2-2	CASSSPGDVKNTGELFF	TGTGCCAGCAGCTCCCCAGGGGACGTAAAGAACACCGGGGAGCTGTTTTTT
once	.	TRBV5-1	TRBJ1-5	CASSSTPYQPQHF	TGCGCCAGCAGCTCCACTCCATATCAGCCCCAGCATTTT
.	TRBD2	TRBV11-3	TRBJ2-7	CASSLSGGDYEQYF	TGTGCCAGCAGCTTAAGCGGGGGAGACTACGAGCAGTACTTC
.	.	TRBV5-1	TRBJ1-2	CASSLGLDREDYGYTF	TGCGCCAGCAGCTTGGGACTGGACCGGGAGGACTATGGCTACACCTTC
.	TRBD1	TRBV19	TRBJ1-1	CASRRGQVNTEAFF	TGTGCCAGTAGGAGGGGACAGGTGAACACTGAAGCTTTCTTT
.	TRBD1	TRBV28	TRBJ1-6	CASSLPGTGSYNSPLHF	TGTGCCAGCAGTTTACCCGGGACAGGCTCCTATAATTCACCCCTCCACTTT
.	TRBD2	TRBV6-2/TRBV6-3	TRBJ2-2	CASSYRPRTRTNTGELFF	TGTGCCAGCAGTTACCGTCCGCGGACTAGGACAAACACCGGGGAGCTGTTTTTT
.	TRBD2	TRBV27	TRBJ2-5	CASRASGLGETQYF	TGTGCCAGCCGGGCTAGCGGCCTGGGGGAGACCCAGTACTTC
.	TRBD2	TRBV5-6	TRBJ2-3	CASSQGLVGRADTQYF	TGTGCCAGCAGCCAAGGACTAGTCGGTAGGGCAGATACGCAGTATTTT
.	TRBD1	TRBV4-2	TRBJ2-7	CASSLSVGGTGENEQYF	TGTGCCAGCAGCCTGTCGGTGGGAGGGACAGGGGAAAACGAGCAGTACTTC
.	.	TRBV7-9	TRBJ2-5	CATKGEGETQYF	TGTGCCACCAAAGGGGAAGGGGAGACCCAGTACTTC
.	TRBD1	TRBV5-1	TRBJ2-7	CASSPGTGPSGAYEQYF	TGCGCCAGCAGCCCGGGGACAGGGCCTTCCGGGGCCTACGAGCAGTACTTC
.	.	TRBV4-1	TRBJ2-7	CASSQRVAEHYEQYF	TGCGCCAGCAGCCAAAGGGTAGCGGAGCACTACGAGCAGTACTTC
few	TRBD1	TRBV19	TRBJ1-5	CASSLTGTVSNQPQHF	TGTGCCAGTAGTTTGACCGGGACAGTTAGCAATCAGCCCCAGCATTTT
.	TRBD2	TRBV7-3	TRBJ2-3	CASSLISTSVTDTQYF	TGTGCCAGCAGCTTAATCTCTACTAGCGTCACAGATACGCAGTATTTT
.	.	TRBV29-1	TRBJ1-2	CSVLTDNYGYTF	TGCAGCGTTTTGACAGACAACTATGGCTACACCTTC
.	TRBD2	TRBV27	TRBJ2-5	CASSFIGAGGEETQYF	TGTGCCAGCAGTTTTATCGGCGCGGGAGGTGAGGAGACCCAGTACTTC
.	.	TRBV7-2	TRBJ2-3	CASSLRASGSTDTQYF	TGTGCCAGCAGCTTAAGGGCGTCGGGGTCCACAGATACGCAGTATTTT
.	TRBD2	TRBV5-1	TRBJ2-1	CASSPSGREGNEQFF	TGCGCCAGCAGCCCTAGCGGGAGGGAGGGCAATGAGCAGTTCTTC
.	TRBD2	TRBV5-1	TRBJ2-2	CASSLGLAGLGTGELFF	TGCGCCAGCAGCTTGGGACTAGCGGGCCTAGGGACCGGGGAGCTGTTTTTT
.	.	TRBV3-1/TRBV3-2	TRBJ2-7	CASSHLPPEEQYF	TGTGCCAGCAGCCACCTACCCCCCGAGGAGCAGTACTTC
.	.	TRBV4-2	TRBJ2-5	CASSPAGEKAQYF	TGTGCCAGCAGCCCAGCCGGAGAGAAGGCCCAGTACTTC
.	.	TRBV10-3	TRBJ2-7	CAISESGAPRGEQYF	TGTGCCATCAGTGAGTCGGGGGCCCCTAGGGGCGAGCAGTACTTC
.	TRBD2	TRBV28	TRBJ2-4	CASSLPLLAGDWAPNIQYF	TGTGCCAGCAGTTTACCTCTACTAGCGGGAGATTGGGCCCCAAACATTCAGTACTTC
.	TRBD1	TRBV27	TRBJ2-7	CASSAAGQGARQYF	TGTGCCAGCAGTGCTGCAGGGCAGGGGGCTAGGCAGTACTTC
once	TRBD1	TRBV27	TRBJ2-7	CASSDRGPLDEQYF	TGTGCCAGCAGTGACAGGGGGCCTTTGGACGAGCAGTACTTC
.	TRBD1	TRBV7-2	TRBJ1-2	CASTLDRLNGYTF	TGTGCCAGCACCCTGGACAGGCTCAACGGCTACACCTTC
.	TRBD1	TRBV15	TRBJ1-2	CATSRATGGDGYTF	TGTGCCACCAGCAGAGCGACAGGGGGGGATGGCTACACCTTC
.	.	TRBV28	TRBJ1-4	CASSPNRVSANEKLFF	TGTGCCAGCAGTCCCAACAGGGTTTCAGCTAATGAAAAACTGTTTTTT
.	TRBD2	TRBV9	TRBJ2-1	CASSVVSGGYNEQFF	TGTGCCAGCAGCGTAGTGTCGGGGGGCTACAATGAGCAGTTCTTC